Listed here are 20 T cell receptor beta chains from one sample, sequenced in a study of blood T cell repertoires in COVID-19. The protocol was immunoSEQ multiplex PCR, while the TCRdb copy is restricted to in-frame clones and leaves out a portion. The data contain around 47,000 clones, approximately 90% of them singletons. The sample comprised peripheral blood. These receptors were taken from a man between 45 and 60 years old with active COVID-19.

V gene TRBV25-1 combines with J gene TRBJ1-2; 7 positions match TRBD1. This CDR3 is 14 amino acids long. With 6 bases clipped from V and 7 bases from J, the junction kept 11 bases outside the gene matches. Germline CDR1 and CDR2: MGHDK and SYGVNS. The CDR3 spells CASSSTGWVRGYTF. The CDR3 nucleotides read TGTGCCAGCAGCTCGACAGGGTGGGTCCGTGGCTACACCTTC.

The chain combines TRBV9 with TRBJ1-1; D gene unclear. Trimming left V 6 bases short and J 6 bases short, with 12 bases between. Germline values: CDR1 SGDLS, CDR2 YYNGEE. The CDR3 loop spans 12 amino acids. CDR3: CASTLRVAEAFF. Here the CDR3 DNA reads TGTGCCAGCACCCTTCGTGTAGCTGAAGCTTTCTTT.

The V and J genes are TRBV11-3 and TRBJ2-2; 11 bases align to TRBD2. The CDR3 is made up of 17 amino acids. V was clipped by 5 bases and J by 2 bases; unmatched bases: 7. Germline loops: CDR1 SGHNT, CDR2 YENEEA. CDR3 amino acids: CASSVLAGDLNTGELFF. The CDR3 bases are TGTGCCAGCAGCGTACTAGCGGGGGACCTCAACACCGGGGAGCTGTTTTTT.

This chain connects TRBV12-3 or TRBV12-4 to TRBJ1-4, with D possibly TRBD1 on 5 matching bases. The V end lost 7 bases, the J end lost 10 bases, and 13 bases lay between the germline ends. The CDR3 contains 12 residues. CDR3 DNA: TGTGCCAGCACTGGCAGGGAGGGAAAACTGTTTTTT. Residues: CASTGREGKLFF.

The chain links TRBV27 to TRBJ2-3; D is undetermined. Deletions cut 2 bases from V and 3 bases from J, with 12 bases between. CDR1 MNHEY and CDR2 SMNVEV come from the germline V gene (reference sequence). The CDR3 consists of 15 residues. The DNA of the CDR3 is TGTGCCAGCAGTTTAAACTCGGTCCTTACAGATACGCAGTATTTT. It is translated as CASSLNSVLTDTQYF.

The V call is TRBV12-3 or TRBV12-4, the J call TRBJ2-3; no reliable D call. There are 13 residues in the CDR3. V was cut by 5 bases and J by 4 bases, with 10 bases left in between. The CDR3 loop reads CASSIDSADTQYF. The CDR3 nucleotides read TGTGCCAGCAGTATAGACTCCGCAGATACGCAGTATTTT.

V is TRBV5-1 and J is TRBJ2-2; 8 bases are a match to TRBD2. Trimming at V came to 4 bases and at J to 4 bases, leaving 6 bases not matched to a gene. Per germline, CDR1 SGHRS and CDR2 YFSETQ. The CDR3 extends over 15 amino acids. Here the CDR3 reads CASSRTSISTGELFF. The CDR3, as DNA: TGCGCCAGCAGCCGGACTAGCATAAGCACCGGGGAGCTGTTTTTT.

V usage is TRBV2 and J usage is TRBJ2-7; 10 bases are a match to TRBD2. Per the germline V gene, CDR1 is SNHLY and CDR2 is FYNNEI. The CDR3 is made up of 14 amino acids. V gave up 6 bases and J gave up 2 bases; unmatched junction bases: 4. CDR3 amino acids: CASRGLATTYEQYF. CDR3 coding DNA: TGTGCCAGCAGGGGACTAGCGACTACCTACGAGCAGTACTTC.

V is TRBV10-1 and J is TRBJ2-7; D is possibly TRBD2 (5 bases). Germline values: CDR1 WNHNN, CDR2 SYGVQD (reference sequence). The ends were cut back, 9 bases at V and 7 bases at J, with 13 bases in the middle. This CDR3 contains 11 residues. In nucleotides, the CDR3 is TGCGCCAGGCGTAGGAGGTCGGAGCAGTACTTC. Translation gives CARRRRSEQYF.

V gene TRBV5-6 combines with J gene TRBJ2-1; D might be TRBD1 (5 bases). CDR3 length: 13 residues. Deletions cut 3 bases from V and 8 bases from J, with 12 bases between. CDR1 SGHDT and CDR2 YYEEEE come from the germline V gene. CDR3 loop: CASSWGAEDEQFF. The CDR3 nucleotides are TGTGCCAGCAGCTGGGGCGCCGAGGATGAGCAGTTCTTC.

The rearrangement joins TRBV19 to TRBJ2-1; the match to TRBD2 covers 13 bases. The germline gives CDR1 LNHDA, CDR2 SQIVND (reference sequence). V was clipped by 3 bases and J by 2 bases; unmatched bases: 1. The CDR3 runs 16 residues. DNA of the CDR3: TGTGCCAGTAGTATGGGACTAGCGGGGACCTACAATGAGCAGTTCTTC. It specifies CASSMGLAGTYNEQFF.

The gene calls are TRBV27 and TRBJ1-4; possible D gene TRBD1, 6 bases. This CDR3 is built from 16 residues. Per germline, CDR1 MNHEY and CDR2 SMNVEV (reference sequence). The V and J ends lost 6 bases and 8 bases respectively, with 22 bases between them. Written as DNA, the CDR3 is TGTGCCAGCAGGACCCTGTCGGGGGGGGCGCAGGAAAAACTGTTTTTT. Protein: CASRTLSGGAQEKLFF.

The chain links TRBV6-5 to TRBJ2-1; possibly TRBD2 for D (7 bases). This CDR3 comprises 15 residues. Trimming stripped 6 bases from V and 3 bases from J, with 15 bases between. Germline CDR1 is MNHEY and CDR2 is SVGAGI. The CDR3 loop reads CASRREGGNYNEQFF. As DNA, the CDR3 is TGTGCCAGCAGGAGGGAGGGGGGGAACTACAATGAGCAGTTCTTC.

The chain uses TRBV6-5 and TRBJ1-5; 8 bases map to TRBD1. Germline V gene sequence: CDR1 MNHEY, CDR2 SVGAGI. The CDR3 consists of 16 residues. V lost 0 bases to trimming and J lost 4 bases; unmatched junction nucleotides: 5. The CDR3 DNA sequence: TGTGCCAGCAGTTACTCGTGGACAGGGCGGAATCAGCCCCAGCATTTT. Its protein product is CASSYSWTGRNQPQHF.

This chain links TRBV6-2 or TRBV6-3 with TRBJ2-7; 11 bases are shared with TRBD2. After removal of 2 bases from V and 1 base from J, the junction contained 1 base not matched to a gene. Per germline, CDR1 MNHEY and CDR2 SVGEGT. The CDR3 spans 15 residues. The CDR3 here is CASSYASGGSYEQYF. The DNA of the CDR3 is TGTGCCAGCAGTTACGCTAGCGGGGGGTCCTACGAGCAGTACTTC.

The CDR3 loop reads CASSLPGQGAGELFF. The DNA for the CDR3 is TGTGCCAGCAGCCTCCCCGGACAGGGGGCCGGGGAGCTGTTTTTT. The chain employs TRBV7-6 and TRBJ2-2, with 10 bases fitting TRBD1. Trimming at V came to 5 bases and at J to 6 bases, leaving 6 bases not matched to a gene. Germline values: CDR1 SGHVS, CDR2 FNYEAQ. The CDR3 covers 15 residues.

This chain uses TRBV4-1 with TRBJ2-2, with 7 bases identical to TRBD1. The CDR3 is 15 residues long. Germline values: CDR1 MGHRA, CDR2 YSYEKL. V dropped 3 bases and J dropped 5; count of bases not matched to a gene: 6. CDR3 in DNA: TGCGCCAGCAGCCACCCGGACAGGACAACCGGGGAGCTGTTTTTT. Translation gives CASSHPDRTTGELFF.

This chain links TRBV10-3 with TRBJ1-2; 7 nucleotides agree with TRBD1. The length of the CDR3 is 14 residues. Per germline, CDR1 ENHRY and CDR2 SYGVKD. With V trimmed by 5 bases and J by 4 bases, 7 bases remained unmatched. The CDR3 DNA sequence: TGTGCCATCAGTCTAGACAGGGCGTCCTATGGCTACACCTTC. As protein: CAISLDRASYGYTF.

In its sample, this clone was seen once. The genes are TRBV7-3 and TRBJ2-1; tentatively, D is TRBD2 (5 bases). CDR1 is SGHTA and CDR2 is FQGTGA in the germline V gene. Trimming removed 4 bases from V and 3 bases from J, with 13 bases in between. The CDR3 extends over 15 amino acids. The CDR3 nucleotides are TGTGCCAGCAGCTCCGACTCCAGCGGCTACAATGAGCAGTTCTTC. This sequence encodes CASSSDSSGYNEQFF.

This chain uses TRBV16 with TRBJ1-5; tentative D call: TRBD1 (5 bases). V was clipped by 0 bases and J by 0 bases, with 15 bases between them. This CDR3 is built from 18 residues. Looked up from germline, CDR1 is KGHSY and CDR2 is FQNENV. The CDR3 nucleotides read TGTGCCAGCAGCCAATCCCCCGACAGCGGGCGTAGCAATCAGCCCCAGCATTTT. Its translation is CASSQSPDSGRSNQPQHF. The entire variable domain, with the rest obtained from reference TRBV16 and TRBJ1-5, is as follows: GEEVAQTPKHLVRGEGQKAKLYCAPIKGHSYVFWYQQVLKNEFKFLISFQNENVFDETGMPKERFSAKCLPNSPCSLEIQATKLEDSAVYFCASSQSPDSGRSNQPQHFGDGTRLSIL.